This T cell receptor (beta chain) was recovered during a study of HIV-infected children after antiretroviral therapy interruption. Study-level background: In continuous treatment, analyzed samples were from weeks 0, 48 and 150. Study outcomes and limitations: Naive CD4+ CDR3 sharing between time points fell after interruption began.

Treatment of the sample: PENTA 11 planned treatment interruption arm or continuous ART arm. At least 24 weeks of at least three-drug ART, in children 2 to 15 years. A 3' RACE protocol on RNA, with unique molecular identifiers, produced the TCR library. MiXCR, run by TCRdb on the 3' RACE reads, gives a single entry per CDR3 protein. Of about 86,000 distinct CDR3 sequences listed, about 7.2% are singletons. The CDR3 extends over 13 amino acids. Trimming took off 5 bases at V and 6 bases at J, with 14 bases between the two ends. Germline V lookup: CDR1 SEHNR, CDR2 FQNEAQ (reference sequence). This clonotype was picked up a small number of times. Its antigen is unknown.

The starting material was CD45RA+ CD4+ T cells from PBMCs, pooled from several time points, obtained from a donor given antiretroviral therapy, either interrupted or continuous. Subset of the sample: naive CD4+ CD45RA+ CD45RO- T cells. This TCR was recovered from a pool of human donors with HIV. The chain couples TRBV7-9 to TRBJ2-7; D gene uncertain. The CDR3 protein is CASSQILTGEQYF. The CDR3 nucleotides read TGTGCCAGCAGCCAAATATTGACCGGCGAGCAGTACTTC.